This record covers a single T cell receptor beta chain. The CDR3 is 15 residues long. Trimming took 5 bases from V and 3 from J; bases not matched to a gene: 9. CDR1 is SSHAT, CDR2 FNYEAQ, per germline (reference sequence). Sequencing was performed with immunoSEQ multiplex PCR; in TCRdb, only in-frame clones are kept and a portion is missing. This table has more than 150,000 clones, roughly 87% appearing once. This entry comes from a study of Ad26.COV2.S vaccination and SARS-CoV-2 variants. This TCR was sampled from a human donor who had recovered from COVID-19. The rearrangement uses TRBV7-7 and TRBJ2-7, with 8 bases aligning to TRBD1. The sample consisted of peripheral blood, taken after recovery from COVID-19. CDR3 DNA: TGTGCCAGCAGCCCCTCGACAGGGGCCCTCTACGAGCAGTACTTC. Its protein is CASSPSTGALYEQYF.